The 8 T cell receptor beta chains below all came from one sample that was sequenced in a study of blood T cells in healthy people across ages. A second about 7 to 11 cycle PCR used barcoded and J-beta primers. TCRdb re-called the 5' RACE reads with MiXCR, one entry per CDR3 protein. The data contain roughly 1,500,000 distinct CDR3 sequences, 30% to 35% of them singletons. Sequenced material: blood. The receptors derive from a woman aged 25-40 years in good health.

This sequence joins TRBV20-1 and TRBJ2-5; D might be TRBD2 (6 bases). CDR1 and CDR2 (germline): DFQATT, SNEGSKA (reference sequence). V lost 0 bases and J lost 5, with 19 bases in between. The CDR3 has 16 amino acids. In DNA form, the CDR3 reads TGCAGTGCTAGAGAGACTAGTGGGGTTGTGTCGGAGACCCAGTACTTC. This translates into CSARETSGVVSETQYF.

This clonotype showed up just a few times. This may come from a read error, since a much larger clone is one base off. V is TRBV29-1 and J is TRBJ2-1; D assignment may be TRBD1 or TRBD2 (7 bases each). The CDR3 sequence is 14 residues long. V was clipped by 4 bases and J by 6 bases, with 16 bases between them. From germline, CDR1 is SQVTM and CDR2 ANQGSEA. This chain's CDR3 is CSVGQGGFCNEQFF. The CDR3, as DNA: TGCAGCGTTGGCCAGGGGGGGTTCTGCAATGAGCAGTTCTTC.

This clonotype was detected a few times. A read error may produce the germline difference seen at one junction end. V gene TRBV30 combines with J gene TRBJ1-5; D not certain. In germline, CDR1 is GTSNPN, CDR2 SVGIG (reference sequence). CDR3 length: 15 amino acids. Here the CDR3 reads CARRREGGGNQPQHF. CDR3 coding DNA: TGTGCCCGGAGAAGAGAGGGCGGGGGCAATCAGCCCCAGCATTTT.

This clonotype came up a few times. The chain recombines TRBV7-3 with TRBJ2-1; 8 bases are a match to TRBD1. The germline V gene has CDR1 SGHTA and CDR2 FQGTGA. This CDR3 has 15 residues. Trimming cost V 5 bases and J 6 bases; bases outside gene matches: 9. This CDR3 reads CASSPSSGTGNEQFF. CDR3 bases: TGTGCCAGCAGCCCCAGCTCCGGGACAGGCAATGAGCAGTTCTTC.

A note on this clonotype: A read error may produce the germline difference seen at one junction end. The V and J genes are TRBV9 and TRBJ2-7; possible D gene TRBD1, 5 bases. This CDR3 is 13 amino acids long. Germline V gene sequence: CDR1 SGDLS, CDR2 YYNGEE. The CDR3 loop reads CASSVTSRVEQCF. The CDR3, as DNA: TGTGCCAGCAGCGTAACAAGCAGGGTCGAGCAGTGCTTC.

The table lists this clonotype with many counts. The chain couples TRBV6-5 to TRBJ2-7; 10 bases agree with TRBD2. The junction had 4 bases not matched to a gene; V was cut back by 5 bases and J by 0 bases. Germline CDR1 reads MNHEY; CDR2 reads SVGAGI. This CDR3 is built from 15 residues. This chain's CDR3 is CASSPAGGSSYEQYF. CDR3 nucleotide sequence: TGTGCCAGCAGTCCAGCGGGAGGGTCCTCCTACGAGCAGTACTTC.

This clonotype was seen only a few times. The rearrangement uses TRBV12-3 or TRBV12-4 and TRBJ1-2; D unclear. The CDR3 totals 12 residues. V was trimmed by 6 bases and J by 3 bases, leaving 8 bases between them. The CDR3 DNA is TGTGCCAGCAGCAAGGATTACTATGGCTACACCTTC. Protein sequence: CASSKDYYGYTF.

The chain uses TRBV25-1 and TRBJ2-4; 9 bases are shared with TRBD2. V was clipped by 2 bases and J by 13 bases; unmatched bases: 12. There are 15 residues in the CDR3. Germline CDR1 MGHDK, CDR2 SYGVNS. The DNA for the CDR3 is TGTGCCAGCAGTGAAATTAGCGGGGGAAGGGGGGAGCAGTACTTC. Translating it yields CASSEISGGRGEQYF. The variable domain in full, with the rest retrieved from reference TRBV25-1 and TRBJ2-4, is EADIYQTPRYLVIGTGKKITLECSQTMGHDKMYWYQQDPGMELHLIHYSYGVNSTEKGDLSSESTVSRIRTEHFPLTLESARPSHTSQYLCASSEISGGRGEQYFGAGTRLSVL.